The next 29 T cell receptor beta chains were all read from a single sample in a study of T cell responses to AZD1222 COVID-19 vaccine. Clones were read by immunoSEQ multiplex PCR, and TCRdb kept only the in-frame ones, dropping some. The sample has approximately 110,000 clones; around 94% are singletons. Material: peripheral blood, obtained on day 0 of AZD1222 vaccination. All receptors come from an adult in good health.

This rearrangement joins TRBV28 to TRBJ1-2, with unresolved D. V lost 6 bases to trimming and J lost 10 bases, with 12 bases between them. CDR3 size: 11 residues. The germline V gene has CDR1 MDHEN and CDR2 SYDVKM. The CDR3 region is CASSNARDYTF. The CDR3 bases are TGTGCCAGCAGCAATGCCCGGGACTACACCTTC.

The chain carries TRBV6-5 and TRBJ2-7, with D hard to call. In germline, CDR1 is MNHEY, CDR2 SVGAGI. V was cut by 5 bases and J by 2 bases, with 13 bases left in between. This CDR3 spans 14 amino acids. CDR3 sequence: CASSPAYYPYEQYF. CDR3 coding DNA: TGTGCCAGCAGTCCCGCTTACTACCCCTACGAGCAGTACTTC.

J is TRBJ1-5 and V is TRBV18; D is uncertain. The germline V and J ends were trimmed by 4 bases and 0 bases, with 7 bases remaining between them. CDR3 length: 14 residues. Per germline, CDR1 KGHSH and CDR2 LQKENI. The CDR3: CASSLADSNQPQHF. CDR3 nucleotides: TGTGCCAGCTCACTTGCAGATAGCAATCAGCCCCAGCATTTT.

This chain links TRBV3-1 (or the pseudogene TRBV3-2) with TRBJ1-5; no clear D. Trimming took 1 base from V and 5 from J, leaving 6 bases between them. The CDR3 extends over 13 amino acids. CDR1 LGHDT and CDR2 YNNKEL come from the germline V gene (reference sequence). The CDR3 bases are TGTGCCAGCAGCCAAGGTCCGTATCAGCCCCAGCATTTT. As protein: CASSQGPYQPQHF.

The chain employs TRBV7-9 and TRBJ2-4, with D unresolved. The CDR3 has 19 amino acids. The V gene lost 2 bases and the J gene lost 1 base, with 21 bases spanning the gap. In germline, CDR1 is SEHNR, CDR2 FQNEAQ (reference sequence). Here the CDR3 reads CASSLSPIQALGAKNIQYF. As DNA, the CDR3 is TGTGCCAGCAGCTTATCCCCAATCCAGGCCCTGGGGGCCAAAAACATTCAGTACTTC.

The chain joins TRBV7-9 to TRBJ1-5; D is uncertain. Trimming left V 3 bases short and J 2 bases short, with 17 bases between. The CDR3 totals 17 residues. CDR1 and CDR2 from the germline V gene are SEHNR and FQNEAQ (reference sequence). CDR3 sequence reads: CASSFGTGRGGNQPQHF. CDR3 nucleotide sequence: TGTGCCAGCAGCTTCGGTACCGGGCGAGGTGGCAATCAGCCCCAGCATTTT.

This clone was observed once. The chain carries TRBV5-1 and TRBJ2-3; 14 positions match TRBD2. J was trimmed by 5 bases and V by 4 bases; bases with no gene match: 6. CDR3 size: 16 residues. The V gene's germline CDR1 is SGHRS and CDR2 YFSETQ. The CDR3 nucleotides read TGCGCCAGCAGCCGGATGGGACTAGCGGGGGAAGATACGCAGTATTTT. Its protein is CASSRMGLAGEDTQYF.

The chain carries TRBV19 and TRBJ1-5; TRBD1 agrees at 10 bases. Trimming removed 6 bases from V and 2 bases from J; junction bases left unmatched: 7. The germline V gene has CDR1 LNHDA and CDR2 SQIVND (reference sequence). The length of the CDR3 is 16 residues. Here the CDR3 DNA reads TGTGCCAGTAGCCCTAGACAGGGGGCGGGCAATCAGCCCCAGCATTTT. It is translated as CASSPRQGAGNQPQHF.

The rearrangement links TRBV18 to TRBJ1-3, with TRBD1 matching 9 bases. V was pared by 4 bases and J by 6 bases, with 4 bases of the junction left unmatched. Germline V lookup: CDR1 KGHSH, CDR2 LQKENI. The length of the CDR3 is 14 residues. In DNA form, the CDR3 reads TGTGCCAGCTCACACCGGACAGGGGAAAACACCATATATTTT. Encoded protein: CASSHRTGENTIYF.

The V and J genes are TRBV6-5 and TRBJ1-4, with TRBD1 as a possible D gene (5 bases). The CDR3 covers 15 residues. The V end was cut by 0 bases, the J end by 5 bases, with 10 bases between. Germline V gives CDR1 MNHEY, CDR2 SVGAGI. The CDR3 DNA reads TGTGCCAGCAGTTACTCTCAGGGCCCGAATGAAAAACTGTTTTTT. This encodes CASSYSQGPNEKLFF.

V is TRBV9 and J is TRBJ2-2; unclear D gene. The CDR3 is made up of 16 amino acids. CDR1 and CDR2 from the germline V gene are SGDLS and YYNGEE. Deletions cut 0 bases from V and 0 bases from J, with 9 bases between. The CDR3 coding sequence is TGTGCCAGCAGCGTAGATGCTAAATCGAACACCGGGGAGCTGTTTTTT. This encodes CASSVDAKSNTGELFF.

The chain links TRBV27 to TRBJ1-2; maybe TRBD1 (6 bases). Germline lookup yields CDR1 MNHEY and CDR2 SMNVEV (reference sequence). With 3 bases removed from V and 6 bases from J, the gap between germline ends came to 14 bases. The CDR3 is 14 residues long. CDR3 sequence: CASSFGGIGNGYTF. The CDR3 DNA reads as TGTGCCAGCAGTTTCGGGGGCATAGGAAATGGCTACACCTTC.

The CDR3 reads CASSPRADFWSPLHF. The CDR3 DNA reads TGTGCCAGCAGCCCCCGGGCGGATTTCTGGTCACCCCTCCACTTT. The V gene is TRBV9, the J gene TRBJ1-6, with D uncertain. Trimming removed 4 bases from V and 10 bases from J, with 18 bases in between. This CDR3 has 15 residues. Germline V lookup: CDR1 SGDLS, CDR2 YYNGEE.

The V call is TRBV19, the J call TRBJ1-5, with 8 bases fitting TRBD1. The CDR3 runs to 13 residues. Per the germline V gene, CDR1 is LNHDA and CDR2 is SQIVND (reference sequence). The ends lost 8 bases at V and 5 bases at J; junction bases unmatched: 5. The DNA for the CDR3 is TGTGCCAGTGGACAGGGTAGGGATCAGCCCCAGCATTTT. As protein: CASGQGRDQPQHF.

V gene TRBV29-1 combines with J gene TRBJ2-1, with 8 bases fitting TRBD2. Germline assignment: CDR1 SQVTM and CDR2 ANQGSEA. V lost 5 bases, J lost 4 bases, and 7 bases stayed unmatched. The CDR3 runs to 14 residues. The CDR3 DNA reads as TGCAGCGTTAATCCCAGCGGGAGTTACAATGAGCAGTTCTTC. This sequence encodes CSVNPSGSYNEQFF.

This chain links TRBV28 with TRBJ1-2, with D possibly being TRBD1 (6 bases). V dropped 2 bases and J dropped 0 bases, with 13 bases sitting between them. Germline CDR1 MDHEN, CDR2 SYDVKM. CDR3 length: 16 amino acids. The CDR3 here is CASSLTGFSANYGYTF. The CDR3 DNA reads TGTGCCAGCAGTTTAACAGGGTTCTCGGCTAACTATGGCTACACCTTC.

The chain combines TRBV28 with TRBJ1-3; D is perhaps TRBD1 (5 bases). Germline-derived CDR1 and CDR2 are MDHEN and SYDVKM. V was cut by 6 bases and J by 2 bases, with 20 bases left in between. The CDR3 spans 17 residues. The DNA of the CDR3 is TGTGCCAGCAGGGGTGTGTTTGACAGTCTAACTGGAAACACCATATATTTT. This gives the protein CASRGVFDSLTGNTIYF.

The rearrangement joins TRBV15 to TRBJ1-1; D not resolved. The CDR3 runs 15 residues. CDR1 is LNHNV and CDR2 is YYDKDF in the germline V gene (reference sequence). Deletions cut 0 bases from V and 6 bases from J, with 14 bases between. CDR3 DNA: TGTGCCACCAGCAGAGATTATCAGGTAGGAGCTGAAGCTTTCTTT. Protein: CATSRDYQVGAEAFF.

CDR3 in amino acids: CASSLGTGAFGYGYTF. In DNA form, the CDR3 reads TGTGCCAGCAGCTTGGGTACAGGGGCTTTCGGCTATGGCTACACCTTC. The rearrangement uses TRBV5-6 and TRBJ1-2, with 7 bases aligning to TRBD1. V was clipped by 0 bases and J by 4 bases; unmatched bases: 9. Germline values: CDR1 SGHDT, CDR2 YYEEEE. CDR3 length: 16 residues.

This rearrangement joins TRBV4-1 to TRBJ1-5; TRBD1 agrees at 9 bases. The junction had 12 bases not matched to a gene; V was cut back by 4 bases and J by 5 bases. The CDR3 is 17 residues long. Per germline, CDR1 MGHRA and CDR2 YSYEKL. The CDR3 sequence is CASSPQKPDRGHQPQHF. CDR3 coding DNA: TGCGCCAGCAGCCCCCAAAAGCCGGACAGGGGACATCAGCCCCAGCATTTT.

The chain uses TRBV10-3 and TRBJ1-6; a weak D match, TRBD1 (6 bases). Germline V gene data show CDR1 as ENHRY and CDR2 as SYGVKD. V lost 6 bases and J lost 9, with 15 bases in between. CDR3 length equals 14 residues. The CDR3 here is CAIRQGAERSPLHF. The DNA for the CDR3 is TGTGCCATCAGACAGGGAGCTGAACGTTCACCCCTCCACTTT.

The chain carries TRBV19 and TRBJ2-1; 14 nucleotides agree with TRBD2. This CDR3 is built from 17 residues. Germline loops: CDR1 LNHDA, CDR2 SQIVND (reference sequence). V was pared by 7 bases and J by 2 bases, with 7 bases of the junction left unmatched. The CDR3 loop reads CASISGLAGVTYNEQFF. CDR3 nucleotide sequence: TGTGCCAGTATCTCGGGACTAGCGGGGGTGACCTACAATGAGCAGTTCTTC.

This chain connects TRBV7-6 to TRBJ1-1; possible D gene TRBD1, 6 bases. Trimming pared 1 base from V and 1 base from J, leaving 10 bases between. CDR1 and CDR2 from the germline V gene are SGHVS and FNYEAQ. The CDR3 length is 15 residues. The CDR3 is CASSLDRTENTEAFF. In DNA, the CDR3 is TGTGCCAGCAGCTTAGACCGGACAGAGAACACTGAAGCTTTCTTT.

The chain couples TRBV5-6 to TRBJ1-2; no reliable D call. The V and J ends lost 1 base and 4 bases respectively, with 14 bases between them. The CDR3 is made up of 15 amino acids. Germline values: CDR1 SGHDT, CDR2 YYEEEE. The CDR3 protein is CASSLKSAVTYGYTF. The CDR3 region has the DNA TGTGCCAGCAGCTTGAAGTCCGCGGTTACCTATGGCTACACCTTC.

The chain recombines TRBV9 with TRBJ1-6, with 7 bases lining up with TRBD1. The CDR3 contains 15 residues. Germline V CDR1 and CDR2: SGDLS, YYNGEE. With 0 bases clipped from V and 8 bases from J, the junction kept 5 bases outside the gene matches. This CDR3 reads CASSVEDRLYSPLHF. In DNA, the CDR3 is TGTGCCAGCAGCGTAGAGGACAGGCTCTATTCACCCCTCCACTTT.

CDR3 protein: CASSLVLGPGSGELFF. DNA for the CDR3: TGCGCCAGCAGCTTGGTCCTCGGACCGGGTTCCGGGGAGCTGTTTTTT. The V and J genes are TRBV5-1 and TRBJ2-2; unclear D gene. CDR1 SGHRS and CDR2 YFSETQ come from the germline V gene. V shed 0 bases and J shed 6 bases, with 15 bases lying between them. CDR3 size: 16 residues.

This clone was seen only once. The chain joins TRBV6-5 to TRBJ1-3, with 7 bases fitting TRBD1. The CDR3 runs 15 residues. V trimming: 6 bases; J trimming: 4 bases; junction bases outside the gene matches: 9. Germline CDR1 and CDR2: MNHEY and SVGAGI. The CDR3 sequence: CASRVDRESGNTIYF. The CDR3 nucleotides read TGTGCCAGCAGAGTCGACAGGGAATCGGGAAACACCATATATTTT.

V is TRBV28 and J is TRBJ2-2, with D uncertain. There are 16 residues in the CDR3. With 6 bases removed from V and 7 bases from J, the gap between germline ends came to 21 bases. The V gene's germline CDR1 is MDHEN and CDR2 SYDVKM. Here the CDR3 reads CASSFLGQKVGGELFF. In DNA, the CDR3 is TGTGCCAGCAGCTTCCTCGGGCAAAAGGTCGGCGGGGAGCTGTTTTTT.

This chain connects TRBV2 to TRBJ2-2, with 9 bases matching TRBD1. Germline trimming cut 6 bases from V and 3 bases from J; bases unmatched to any gene: 2. Germline assignment: CDR1 SNHLY and CDR2 FYNNEI. There are 14 residues in the CDR3. The CDR3 reads CASRGQGDTGELFF. CDR3 DNA sequence: TGTGCCAGCAGGGGACAGGGCGACACCGGGGAGCTGTTTTTT.